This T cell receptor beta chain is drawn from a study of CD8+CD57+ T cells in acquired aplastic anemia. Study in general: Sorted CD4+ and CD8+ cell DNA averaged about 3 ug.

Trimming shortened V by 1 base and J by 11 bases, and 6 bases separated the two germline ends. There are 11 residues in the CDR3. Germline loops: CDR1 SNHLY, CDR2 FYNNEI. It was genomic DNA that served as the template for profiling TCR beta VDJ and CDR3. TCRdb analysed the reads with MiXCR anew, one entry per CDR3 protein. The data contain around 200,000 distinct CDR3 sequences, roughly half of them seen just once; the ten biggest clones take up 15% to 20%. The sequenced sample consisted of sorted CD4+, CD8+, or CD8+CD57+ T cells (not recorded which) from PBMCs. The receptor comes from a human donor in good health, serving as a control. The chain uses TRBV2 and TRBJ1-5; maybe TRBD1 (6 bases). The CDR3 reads CASSEGDTQHF. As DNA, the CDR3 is TGTGCCAGCAGTGAAGGGGACACCCAGCATTTT. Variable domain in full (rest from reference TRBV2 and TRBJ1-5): EPEVTQTPSHQVTQMGQEVILRCVPISNHLYFYWYRQILGQKVEFLVSFYNNEISEKSEIFDDQFSVERPDGSNFTLKIRSTKLEDSAMYFCASSEGDTQHFGDGTRLSIL.